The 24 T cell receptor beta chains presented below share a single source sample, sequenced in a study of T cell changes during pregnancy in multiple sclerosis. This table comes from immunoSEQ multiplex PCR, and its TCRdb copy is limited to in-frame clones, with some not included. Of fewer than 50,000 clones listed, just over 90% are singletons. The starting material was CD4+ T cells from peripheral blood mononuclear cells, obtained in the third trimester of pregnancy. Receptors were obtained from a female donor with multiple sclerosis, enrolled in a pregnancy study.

The CDR3 DNA follows: TGTGCCAGCAGCCCAAGGGGACTAGCGGGCACCACAGATACGCAGTATTTT. This sequence encodes CASSPRGLAGTTDTQYF. V is TRBV7-9 and J is TRBJ2-3, with 12 bases matching TRBD2. The length of the CDR3 is 17 residues. Losses at the gene ends were 5 bases for V and 2 bases for J; bases not matched to a gene: 8. Germline values: CDR1 SEHNR, CDR2 FQNEAQ (reference sequence).

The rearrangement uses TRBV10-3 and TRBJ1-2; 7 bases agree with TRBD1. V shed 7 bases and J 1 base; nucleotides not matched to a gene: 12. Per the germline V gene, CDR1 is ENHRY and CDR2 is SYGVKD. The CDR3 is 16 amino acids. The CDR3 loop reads CAITERWDSLNYGYTF. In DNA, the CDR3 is TGTGCCATCACAGAGAGGTGGGACAGTCTTAACTATGGCTACACCTTC.

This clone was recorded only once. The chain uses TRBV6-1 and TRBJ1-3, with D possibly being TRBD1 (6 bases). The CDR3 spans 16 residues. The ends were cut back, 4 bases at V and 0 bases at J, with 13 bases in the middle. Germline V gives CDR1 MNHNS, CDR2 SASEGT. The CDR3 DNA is TGTGCCAGCAGTGTCTCGGACAGCTACTCTGGAAACACCATATATTTT. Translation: CASSVSDSYSGNTIYF.

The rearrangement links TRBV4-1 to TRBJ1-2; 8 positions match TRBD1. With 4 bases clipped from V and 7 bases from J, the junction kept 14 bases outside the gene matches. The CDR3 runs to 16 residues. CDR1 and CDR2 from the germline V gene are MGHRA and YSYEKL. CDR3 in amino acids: CASSPPGQGALLGYTF. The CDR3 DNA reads TGCGCCAGCAGCCCACCTGGACAGGGCGCCCTCCTTGGCTACACCTTC.

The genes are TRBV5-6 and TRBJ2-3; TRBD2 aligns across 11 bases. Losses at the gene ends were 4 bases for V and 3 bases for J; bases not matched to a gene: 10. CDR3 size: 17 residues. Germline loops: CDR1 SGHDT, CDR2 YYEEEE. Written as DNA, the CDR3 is TGTGCCAGCAGCCTACGAACCGGGACTAGCGGTACAGATACGCAGTATTTT. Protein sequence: CASSLRTGTSGTDTQYF.

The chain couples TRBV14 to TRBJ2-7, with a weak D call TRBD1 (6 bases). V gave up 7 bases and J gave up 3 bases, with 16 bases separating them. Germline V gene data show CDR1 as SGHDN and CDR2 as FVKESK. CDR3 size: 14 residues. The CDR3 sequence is CASTPKHRVYEQYF. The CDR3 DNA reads TGTGCCAGCACCCCGAAGCACAGGGTCTACGAGCAGTACTTC.

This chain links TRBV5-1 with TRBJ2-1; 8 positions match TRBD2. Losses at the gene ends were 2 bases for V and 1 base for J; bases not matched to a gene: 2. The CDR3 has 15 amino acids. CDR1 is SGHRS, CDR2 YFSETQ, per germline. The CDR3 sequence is CASSLIAGSYNEQFF. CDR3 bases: TGCGCCAGCAGCTTAATAGCGGGATCCTACAATGAGCAGTTCTTC.

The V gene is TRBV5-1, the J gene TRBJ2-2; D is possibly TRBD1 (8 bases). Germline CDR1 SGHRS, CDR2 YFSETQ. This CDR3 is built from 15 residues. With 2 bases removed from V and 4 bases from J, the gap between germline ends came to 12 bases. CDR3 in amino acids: CASSLQGEGTGELFF. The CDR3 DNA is TGCGCCAGCAGCTTACAGGGGGAGGGCACCGGGGAGCTGTTTTTT. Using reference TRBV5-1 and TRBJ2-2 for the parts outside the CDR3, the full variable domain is KAGVTQTPRYLIKTRGQQVTLSCSPISGHRSVSWYQQTPGQGLQFLFEYFSETQRNKGNFPGRFSGRQFSNSRSEMNVSTLELGDSALYLCASSLQGEGTGELFFGEGSRLTVL.

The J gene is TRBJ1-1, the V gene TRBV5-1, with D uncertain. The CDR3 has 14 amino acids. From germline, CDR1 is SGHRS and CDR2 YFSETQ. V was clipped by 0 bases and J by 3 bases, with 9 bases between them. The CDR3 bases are TGCGCCAGCAGCTTGGCAAGCGTGGACACTGAAGCTTTCTTT. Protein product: CASSLASVDTEAFF.

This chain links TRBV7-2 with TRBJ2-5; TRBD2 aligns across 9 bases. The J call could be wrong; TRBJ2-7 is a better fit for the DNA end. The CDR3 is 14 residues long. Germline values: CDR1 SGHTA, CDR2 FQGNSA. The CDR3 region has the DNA TGTGCCAGCAGCTTTAGCGGGAGTACCTACGAGCAGTACTTC. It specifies CASSFSGSTYEQYF.

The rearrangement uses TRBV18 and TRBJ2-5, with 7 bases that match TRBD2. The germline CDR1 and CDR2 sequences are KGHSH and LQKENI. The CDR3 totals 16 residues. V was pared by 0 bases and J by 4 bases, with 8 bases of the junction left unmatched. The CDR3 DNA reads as TGTGCCAGCTCACCACCGTCGTTGGGCGGGAGAGAGACCCAGTACTTC. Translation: CASSPPSLGGRETQYF.

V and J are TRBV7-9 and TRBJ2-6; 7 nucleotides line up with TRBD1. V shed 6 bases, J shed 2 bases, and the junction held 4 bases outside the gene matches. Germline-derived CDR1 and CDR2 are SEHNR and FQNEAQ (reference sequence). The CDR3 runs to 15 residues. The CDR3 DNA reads TGTGCCAGCAGTACTACAGGGGCTGGGGCCAACGTCCTGACTTTC. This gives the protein CASSTTGAGANVLTF.

CDR3 DNA sequence: TGTGCCAGCAGCCCAACCATGACAGGGATTGAGCAGTTCTTC. This encodes CASSPTMTGIEQFF. The chain recombines TRBV7-6 with TRBJ2-1; 7 nucleotides agree with TRBD1. Germline trimming cut 5 bases from V and 9 bases from J; bases unmatched to any gene: 10. The CDR3 contains 14 residues. The germline V gene encodes CDR1 SGHVS and CDR2 FNYEAQ.

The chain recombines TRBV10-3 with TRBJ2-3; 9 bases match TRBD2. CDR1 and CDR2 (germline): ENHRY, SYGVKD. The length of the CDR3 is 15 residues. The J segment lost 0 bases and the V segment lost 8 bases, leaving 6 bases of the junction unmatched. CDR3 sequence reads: CAIGRTSVSTDTQYF. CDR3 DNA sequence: TGTGCCATCGGGCGGACTAGCGTTAGCACAGATACGCAGTATTTT.

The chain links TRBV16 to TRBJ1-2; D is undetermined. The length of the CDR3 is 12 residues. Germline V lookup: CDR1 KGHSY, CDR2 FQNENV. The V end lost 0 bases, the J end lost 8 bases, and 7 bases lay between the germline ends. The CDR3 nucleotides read TGTGCCAGCAGCCAATCTTCGGGGGGCTACACCTTC. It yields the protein CASSQSSGGYTF.

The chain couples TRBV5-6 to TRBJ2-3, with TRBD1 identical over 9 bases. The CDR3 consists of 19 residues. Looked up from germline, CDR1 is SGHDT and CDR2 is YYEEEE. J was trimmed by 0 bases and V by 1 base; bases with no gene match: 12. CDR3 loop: CASSLKGDRAFFSTDTQYF. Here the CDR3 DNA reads TGTGCCAGCAGCTTGAAGGGGGACAGGGCCTTTTTTAGCACAGATACGCAGTATTTT.

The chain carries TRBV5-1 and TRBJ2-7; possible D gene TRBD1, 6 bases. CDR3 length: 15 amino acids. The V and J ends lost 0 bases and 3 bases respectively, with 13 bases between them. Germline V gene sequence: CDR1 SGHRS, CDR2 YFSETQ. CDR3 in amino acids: CASSLGGQGSYEQYF. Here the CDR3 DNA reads TGCGCCAGCAGCTTGGGGGGGCAGGGTAGCTACGAGCAGTACTTC. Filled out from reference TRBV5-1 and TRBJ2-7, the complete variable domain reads KAGVTQTPRYLIKTRGQQVTLSCSPISGHRSVSWYQQTPGQGLQFLFEYFSETQRNKGNFPGRFSGRQFSNSRSEMNVSTLELGDSALYLCASSLGGQGSYEQYFGPGTRLTVT.

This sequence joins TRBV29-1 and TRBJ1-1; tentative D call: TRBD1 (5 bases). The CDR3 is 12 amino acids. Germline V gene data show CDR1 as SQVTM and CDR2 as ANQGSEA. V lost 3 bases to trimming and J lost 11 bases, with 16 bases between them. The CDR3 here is CSVEGLDHRAFF. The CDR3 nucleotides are TGCAGCGTTGAGGGGCTAGACCATCGGGCTTTCTTT.

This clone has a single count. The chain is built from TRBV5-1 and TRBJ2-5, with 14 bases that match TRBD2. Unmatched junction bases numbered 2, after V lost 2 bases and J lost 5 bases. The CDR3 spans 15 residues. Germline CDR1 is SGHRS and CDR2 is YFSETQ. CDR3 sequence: CASSFGTSGSETQYF. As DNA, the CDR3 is TGCGCCAGCAGCTTCGGGACTAGCGGGAGCGAGACCCAGTACTTC. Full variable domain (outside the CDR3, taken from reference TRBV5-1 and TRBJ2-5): KAGVTQTPRYLIKTRGQQVTLSCSPISGHRSVSWYQQTPGQGLQFLFEYFSETQRNKGNFPGRFSGRQFSNSRSEMNVSTLELGDSALYLCASSFGTSGSETQYFGPGTRLLVL.

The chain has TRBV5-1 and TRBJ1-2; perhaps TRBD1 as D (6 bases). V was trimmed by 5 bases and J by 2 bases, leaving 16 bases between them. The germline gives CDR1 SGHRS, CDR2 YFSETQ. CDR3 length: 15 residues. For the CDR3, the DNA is TGCGCCAGCAGACCGGACAGAGGGTGGAACTATGGCTACACCTTC. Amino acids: CASRPDRGWNYGYTF.

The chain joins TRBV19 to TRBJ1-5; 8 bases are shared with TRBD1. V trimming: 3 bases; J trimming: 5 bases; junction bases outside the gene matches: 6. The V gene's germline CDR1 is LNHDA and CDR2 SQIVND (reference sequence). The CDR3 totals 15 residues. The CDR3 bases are TGTGCCAGTAGTATCGGACAGGGAGGGTATCAGCCCCAGCATTTT. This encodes CASSIGQGGYQPQHF.

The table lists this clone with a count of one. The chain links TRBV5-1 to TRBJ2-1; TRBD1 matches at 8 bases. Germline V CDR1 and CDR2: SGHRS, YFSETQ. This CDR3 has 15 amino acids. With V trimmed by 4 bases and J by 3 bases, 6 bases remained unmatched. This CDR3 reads CASSDQTGDYNEQFF. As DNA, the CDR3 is TGCGCCAGCAGCGACCAGACAGGGGACTACAATGAGCAGTTCTTC.

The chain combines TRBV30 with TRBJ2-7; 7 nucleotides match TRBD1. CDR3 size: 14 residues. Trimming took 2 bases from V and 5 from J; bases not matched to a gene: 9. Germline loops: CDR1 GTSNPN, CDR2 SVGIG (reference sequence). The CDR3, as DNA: TGTGCCTGGAGTCTAGGCAGGGGGACGGACGAGCAGTACTTC. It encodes CAWSLGRGTDEQYF.

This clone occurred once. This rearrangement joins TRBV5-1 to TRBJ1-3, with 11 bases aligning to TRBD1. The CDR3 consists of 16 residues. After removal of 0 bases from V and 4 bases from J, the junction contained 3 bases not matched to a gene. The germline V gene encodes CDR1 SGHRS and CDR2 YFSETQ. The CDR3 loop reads CASSLEGQGVGNTIYF. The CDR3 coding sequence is TGCGCCAGCAGCTTGGAGGGACAGGGGGTCGGAAACACCATATATTTT.